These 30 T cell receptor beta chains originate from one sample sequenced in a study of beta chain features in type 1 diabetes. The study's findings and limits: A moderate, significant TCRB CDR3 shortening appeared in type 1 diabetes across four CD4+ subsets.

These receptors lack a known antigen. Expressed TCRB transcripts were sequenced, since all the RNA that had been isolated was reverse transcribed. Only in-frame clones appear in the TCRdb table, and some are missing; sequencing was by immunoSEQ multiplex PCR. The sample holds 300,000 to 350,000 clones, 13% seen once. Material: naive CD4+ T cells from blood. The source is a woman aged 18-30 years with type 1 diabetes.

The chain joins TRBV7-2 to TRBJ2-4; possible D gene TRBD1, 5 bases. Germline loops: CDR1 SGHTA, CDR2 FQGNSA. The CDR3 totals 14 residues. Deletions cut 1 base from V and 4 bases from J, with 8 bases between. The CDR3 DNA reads TGTGCCAGCAGCTTAGGTGCAGGGAAAAACATTCAGTACTTC. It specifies CASSLGAGKNIQYF. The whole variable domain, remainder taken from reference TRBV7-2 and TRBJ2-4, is GAGVSQSPSNKVTEKGKDVELRCDPISGHTALYWYRQSLGQGLEFLIYFQGNSAPDKSGLPSDRFSAERTGGSVSTLTIQRTQQEDSAVYLCASSLGAGKNIQYFGAGTRLSVL.

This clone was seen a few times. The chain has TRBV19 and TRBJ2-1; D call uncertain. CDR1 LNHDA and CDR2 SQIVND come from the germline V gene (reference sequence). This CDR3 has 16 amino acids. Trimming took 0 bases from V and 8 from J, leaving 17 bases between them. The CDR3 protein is CASSIDHAGPVDEQFF. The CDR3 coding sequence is TGTGCCAGTAGTATAGATCACGCAGGCCCAGTCGATGAGCAGTTCTTC.

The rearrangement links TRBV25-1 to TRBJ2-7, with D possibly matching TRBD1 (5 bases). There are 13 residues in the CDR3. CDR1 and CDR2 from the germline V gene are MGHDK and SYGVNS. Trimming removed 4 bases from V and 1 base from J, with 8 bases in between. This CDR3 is CASSGRQSYEQYV. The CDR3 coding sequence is TGTGCCAGCAGTGGGCGACAGTCCTACGAGCAGTACGTC.

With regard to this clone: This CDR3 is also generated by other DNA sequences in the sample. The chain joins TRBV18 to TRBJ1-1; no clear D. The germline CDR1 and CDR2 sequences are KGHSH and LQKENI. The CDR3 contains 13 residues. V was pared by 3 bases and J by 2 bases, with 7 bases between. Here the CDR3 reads CASSPSLNTEAFF. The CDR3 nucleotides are TGTGCCAGCTCACCGTCCCTTAACACTGAAGCTTTCTTT.

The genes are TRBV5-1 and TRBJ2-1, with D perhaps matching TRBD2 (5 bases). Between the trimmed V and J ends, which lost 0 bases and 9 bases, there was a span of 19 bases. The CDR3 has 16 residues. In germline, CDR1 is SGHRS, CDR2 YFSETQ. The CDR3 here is CASSLDYPSGRGEQFF. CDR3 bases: TGCGCCAGCAGCTTGGATTACCCAAGTGGTCGGGGTGAGCAGTTCTTC.

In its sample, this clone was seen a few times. CDR3 sequence (DNA): TGTGCCAGCAGCTCCCTGACTAGCGGAGCGAATGAGCAGTTCTTC. The encoded protein is CASSSLTSGANEQFF. The chain couples TRBV7-9 to TRBJ2-1; 9 positions agree with TRBD2. V shed 4 bases, J shed 7 bases, and the junction held 8 bases outside the gene matches. The CDR3 is 15 residues long. The V gene's germline CDR1 is SEHNR and CDR2 FQNEAQ (reference sequence).

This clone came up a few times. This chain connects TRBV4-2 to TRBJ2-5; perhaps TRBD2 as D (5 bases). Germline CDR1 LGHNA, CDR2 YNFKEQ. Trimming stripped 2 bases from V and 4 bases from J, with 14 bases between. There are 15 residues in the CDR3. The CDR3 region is CASSQSSRGAETQYF. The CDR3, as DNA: TGTGCCAGCAGCCAATCGAGCCGGGGAGCAGAGACCCAGTACTTC.

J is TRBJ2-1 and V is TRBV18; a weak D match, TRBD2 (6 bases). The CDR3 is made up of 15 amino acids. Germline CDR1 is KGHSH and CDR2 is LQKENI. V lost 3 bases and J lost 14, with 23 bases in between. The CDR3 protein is CASSPSFLSGRGEFF. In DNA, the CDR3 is TGTGCCAGCTCACCTAGCTTTCTTAGCGGCAGAGGGGAGTTCTTC.

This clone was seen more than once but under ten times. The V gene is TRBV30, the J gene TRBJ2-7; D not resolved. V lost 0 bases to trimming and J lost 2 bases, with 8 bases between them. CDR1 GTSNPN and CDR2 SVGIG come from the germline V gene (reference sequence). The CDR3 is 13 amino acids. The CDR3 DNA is TGTGCCTGGAGTGTCCGGGTGGCCTACGAGCAGTACTTC. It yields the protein CAWSVRVAYEQYF.

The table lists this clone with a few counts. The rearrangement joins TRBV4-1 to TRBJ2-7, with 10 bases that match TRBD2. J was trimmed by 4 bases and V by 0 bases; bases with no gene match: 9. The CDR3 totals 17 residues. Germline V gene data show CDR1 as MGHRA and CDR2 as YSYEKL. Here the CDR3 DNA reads TGCGCCAGCAGCCAAGATCCCCTAGCGGGAGTAAAGTACGAGCAGTACTTC. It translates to CASSQDPLAGVKYEQYF.

Here the CDR3 DNA reads TGTGCCATCAGTGTAGGTCTAGATGGCGAGCAGTACGTC. Encoded protein: CAISVGLDGEQYV. This sequence joins TRBV10-3 and TRBJ2-7; D is unclear. V was pared by 4 bases and J by 6 bases, with 13 bases between. The CDR3 has 13 residues. CDR1 is ENHRY, CDR2 SYGVKD, per germline.

As DNA, the CDR3 is TGTGCCAGCAGACGCGGGAGTGTGGATACGCAGTATTTT. Amino acid sequence: CASRRGSVDTQYF. The chain carries TRBV2 and TRBJ2-3; 7 bases are a match to TRBD2. Germline V lookup: CDR1 SNHLY, CDR2 FYNNEI. CDR3 length equals 13 residues. V trimming: 6 bases; J trimming: 6 bases; junction bases outside the gene matches: 6. Filled out from reference TRBV2 and TRBJ2-3, the complete variable domain reads EPEVTQTPSHQVTQMGQEVILRCVPISNHLYFYWYRQILGQKVEFLVSFYNNEISEKSEIFDDQFSVERPDGSNFTLKIRSTKLEDSAMYFCASRRGSVDTQYFGPGTRLTVL.

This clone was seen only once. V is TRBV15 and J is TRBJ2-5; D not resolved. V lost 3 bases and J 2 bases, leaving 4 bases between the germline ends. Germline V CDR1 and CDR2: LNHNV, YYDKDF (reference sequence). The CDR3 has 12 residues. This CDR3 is CATSSVQETQYF. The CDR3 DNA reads TGTGCCACCAGCAGCGTTCAAGAGACCCAGTACTTC.

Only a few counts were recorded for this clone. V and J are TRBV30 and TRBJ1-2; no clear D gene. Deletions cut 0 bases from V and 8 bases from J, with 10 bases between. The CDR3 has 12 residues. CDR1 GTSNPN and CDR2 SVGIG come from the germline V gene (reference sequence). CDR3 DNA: TGTGCCTGGAGTGTGGGAGTAGGGGGCTACACCTTC. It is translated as CAWSVGVGGYTF.

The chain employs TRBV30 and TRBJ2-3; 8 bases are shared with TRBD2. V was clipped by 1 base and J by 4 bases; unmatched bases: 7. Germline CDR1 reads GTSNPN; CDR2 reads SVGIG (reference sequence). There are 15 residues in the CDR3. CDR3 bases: TGTGCCTGGAGTGGTTCGGGGGGGCGCCCAGATACGCAGTATTTT. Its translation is CAWSGSGGRPDTQYF.

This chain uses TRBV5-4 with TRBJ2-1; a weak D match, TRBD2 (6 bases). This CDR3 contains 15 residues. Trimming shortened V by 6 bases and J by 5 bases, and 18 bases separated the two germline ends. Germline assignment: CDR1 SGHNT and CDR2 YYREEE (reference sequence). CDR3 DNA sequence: TGTGCCAGCAACCTCGGGAGAGGCTTGGACAATGAGCAGTTCTTC. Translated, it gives CASNLGRGLDNEQFF. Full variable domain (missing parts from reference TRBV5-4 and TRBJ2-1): ETGVTQSPTHLIKTRGQQVTLRCSSQSGHNTVSWYQQALGQGPQFIFQYYREEENGRGNFPPRFSGLQFPNYSSELNVNALELDDSALYLCASNLGRGLDNEQFFGPGTRLTVL.

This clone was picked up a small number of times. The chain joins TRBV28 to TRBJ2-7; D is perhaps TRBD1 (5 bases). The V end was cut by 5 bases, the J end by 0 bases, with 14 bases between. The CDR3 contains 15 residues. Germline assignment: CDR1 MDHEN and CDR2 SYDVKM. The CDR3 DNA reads TGTGCCAGCAGTCAAGCTGACAGTTCCTCCTACGAGCAGTACTTC. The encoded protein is CASSQADSSSYEQYF.

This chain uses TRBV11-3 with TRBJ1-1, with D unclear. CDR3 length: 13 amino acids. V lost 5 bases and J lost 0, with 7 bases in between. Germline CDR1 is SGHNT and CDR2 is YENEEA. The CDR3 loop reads CASSQQMNTEAFF. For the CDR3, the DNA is TGTGCCAGCAGCCAACAGATGAACACTGAAGCTTTCTTT.

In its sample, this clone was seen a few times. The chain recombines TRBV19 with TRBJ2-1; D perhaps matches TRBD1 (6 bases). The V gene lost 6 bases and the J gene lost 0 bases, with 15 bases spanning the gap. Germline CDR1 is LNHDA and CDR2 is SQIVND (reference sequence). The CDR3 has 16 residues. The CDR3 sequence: CASSPTPTGSYNEQFF. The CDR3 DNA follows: TGTGCCAGTAGCCCGACTCCGACAGGCTCCTACAATGAGCAGTTCTTC.

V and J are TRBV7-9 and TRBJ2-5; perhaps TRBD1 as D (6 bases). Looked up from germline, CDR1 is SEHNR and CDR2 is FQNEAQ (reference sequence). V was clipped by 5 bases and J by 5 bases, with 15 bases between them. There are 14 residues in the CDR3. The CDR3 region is CASSTQGPSETQYF. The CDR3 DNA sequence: TGTGCCAGCAGCACACAGGGACCTAGCGAGACCCAGTACTTC. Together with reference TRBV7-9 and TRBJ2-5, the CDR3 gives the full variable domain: DTGVSQNPRHKITKRGQNVTFRCDPISEHNRLYWYRQTLGQGPEFLTYFQNEAQLEKSRLLSDRFSAERPKGSFSTLEIQRTEQGDSAMYLCASSTQGPSETQYFGPGTRLLVL.

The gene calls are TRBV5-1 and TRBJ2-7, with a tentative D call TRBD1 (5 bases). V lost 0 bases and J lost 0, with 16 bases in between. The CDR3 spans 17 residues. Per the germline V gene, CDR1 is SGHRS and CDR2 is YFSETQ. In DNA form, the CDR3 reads TGCGCCAGCAGCTTGGAATCCACAGGCTCGTTCTCCTACGAGCAGTACTTC. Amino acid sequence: CASSLESTGSFSYEQYF.

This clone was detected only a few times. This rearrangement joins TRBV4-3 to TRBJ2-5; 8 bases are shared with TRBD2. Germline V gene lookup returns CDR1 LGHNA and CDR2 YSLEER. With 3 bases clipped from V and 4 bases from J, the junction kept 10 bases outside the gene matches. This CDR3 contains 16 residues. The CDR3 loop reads CASSQGLGRRRETQYF. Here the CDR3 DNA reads TGCGCCAGCAGCCAGGGACTAGGACGCCGGCGAGAGACCCAGTACTTC.

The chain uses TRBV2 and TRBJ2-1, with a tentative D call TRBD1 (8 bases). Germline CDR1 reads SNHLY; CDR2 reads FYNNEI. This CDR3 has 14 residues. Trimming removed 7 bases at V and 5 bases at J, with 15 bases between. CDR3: CASKRDRLDNEQFF. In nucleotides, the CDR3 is TGTGCCAGCAAGCGGGACAGGTTGGACAATGAGCAGTTCTTC.

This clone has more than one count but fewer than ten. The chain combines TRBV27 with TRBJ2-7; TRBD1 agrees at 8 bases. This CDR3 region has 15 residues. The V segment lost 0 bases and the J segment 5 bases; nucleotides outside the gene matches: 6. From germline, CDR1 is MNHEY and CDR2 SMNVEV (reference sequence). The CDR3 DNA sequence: TGTGCCAGCAGTTTATCTGGACAGGGTCGTAACGAGCAGTACTTC. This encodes CASSLSGQGRNEQYF.

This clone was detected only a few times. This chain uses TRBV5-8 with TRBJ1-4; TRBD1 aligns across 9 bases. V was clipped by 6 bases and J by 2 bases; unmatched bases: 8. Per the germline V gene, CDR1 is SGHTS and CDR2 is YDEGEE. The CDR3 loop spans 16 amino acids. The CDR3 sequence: CASTPGTGFTNEKLFF. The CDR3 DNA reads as TGTGCCAGCACCCCCGGGACAGGGTTCACTAATGAAAAACTGTTTTTT.

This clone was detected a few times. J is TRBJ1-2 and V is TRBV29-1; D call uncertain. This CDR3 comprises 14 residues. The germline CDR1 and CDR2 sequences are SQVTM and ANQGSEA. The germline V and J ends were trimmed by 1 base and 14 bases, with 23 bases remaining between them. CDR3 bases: TGCAGCGTTGAAGGTCGACTGTCTTATAAAGCGGGGACCTTC. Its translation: CSVEGRLSYKAGTF.

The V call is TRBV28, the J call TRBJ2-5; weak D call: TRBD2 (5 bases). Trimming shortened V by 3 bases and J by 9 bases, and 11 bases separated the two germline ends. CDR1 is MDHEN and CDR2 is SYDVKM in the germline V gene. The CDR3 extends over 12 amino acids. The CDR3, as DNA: TGTGCCAGCAGTTTTAGGCAAGCGGCCCAGTACTTC. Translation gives CASSFRQAAQYF.

CDR3: CATGRTSSNEQFF. In nucleotides, the CDR3 is TGTGCCACCGGTAGGACTAGTTCAAATGAGCAGTTCTTC. The chain recombines TRBV6-5 with TRBJ2-1, with TRBD2 identical over 7 bases. Germline V gene sequence: CDR1 MNHEY, CDR2 SVGAGI. The length of the CDR3 is 13 residues. J lost 7 bases, V lost 10 bases, and 10 bases had no gene match.

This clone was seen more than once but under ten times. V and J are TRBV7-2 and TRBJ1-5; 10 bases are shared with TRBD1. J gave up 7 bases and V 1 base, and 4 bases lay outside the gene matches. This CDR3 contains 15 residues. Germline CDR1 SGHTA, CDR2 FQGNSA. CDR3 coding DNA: TGTGCCAGCAGCTTAGTGGGGACAGGGGACCAGCCCCAGCATTTT. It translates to CASSLVGTGDQPQHF. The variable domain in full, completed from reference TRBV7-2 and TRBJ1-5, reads GAGVSQSPSNKVTEKGKDVELRCDPISGHTALYWYRQSLGQGLEFLIYFQGNSAPDKSGLPSDRFSAERTGGSVSTLTIQRTQQEDSAVYLCASSLVGTGDQPQHFGDGTRLSIL.

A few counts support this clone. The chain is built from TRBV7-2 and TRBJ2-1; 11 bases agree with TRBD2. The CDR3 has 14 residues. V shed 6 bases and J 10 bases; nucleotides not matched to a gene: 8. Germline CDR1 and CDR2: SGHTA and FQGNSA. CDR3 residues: CASRSGLAAPEQFF. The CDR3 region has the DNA TGTGCCAGCAGATCGGGACTAGCGGCTCCAGAGCAGTTCTTC. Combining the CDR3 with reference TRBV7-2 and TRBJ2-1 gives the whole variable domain GAGVSQSPSNKVTEKGKDVELRCDPISGHTALYWYRQSLGQGLEFLIYFQGNSAPDKSGLPSDRFSAERTGGSVSTLTIQRTQQEDSAVYLCASRSGLAAPEQFFGPGTRLTVL.